The 8 T cell receptor beta chains below all came from one sample that was sequenced in a study of T-cell reconstitution after alpha-beta-depleted transplantation in children. The library targeted TCRbeta and was prepared with unique molecular identifiers. Each CDR3 protein is one row after TCRdb ran MiXCR on the PCR reads. Of about 640,000 distinct CDR3 sequences in the sample, approximately 17% were seen once. The specimen was PBMCs from the stem cell graft donor, collected from the stem cell graft. All receptors come from a human donor who donated a stem cell graft to a child with acute myeloid leukemia.

This clonotype was counted many times. The rearrangement uses TRBV4-2 and TRBJ2-2, with 7 bases that match TRBD1. Looked up from germline, CDR1 is LGHNA and CDR2 is YNFKEQ. V shed 3 bases and J 1 base; nucleotides not matched to a gene: 2. This CDR3 region has 15 residues. CDR3 coding DNA: TGTGCCAGCAGCCAGGACAGGATGAACACCGGGGAGCTGTTTTTT. It yields the protein CASSQDRMNTGELFF.

This clonotype was seen many times. The V gene is TRBV20-1, the J gene TRBJ1-1; maybe TRBD1 (5 bases). V gave up 3 bases and J gave up 1 base, with 15 bases separating them. Germline V lookup: CDR1 DFQATT, CDR2 SNEGSKA (reference sequence). CDR3 length equals 15 residues. CDR3 loop: CSARAFGGTNTEAFF. In DNA, the CDR3 is TGCAGTGCTAGGGCCTTCGGTGGGACGAACACTGAAGCTTTCTTT.

This clonotype was found a few times. The V and J genes are TRBV7-8 and TRBJ1-2; weak D call: TRBD1 (5 bases). CDR1 is SGHVS and CDR2 is FQNEAQ in the germline V gene. This CDR3 region has 15 residues. V was trimmed by 5 bases and J by 0 bases, leaving 13 bases between them. CDR3 sequence reads: CASSATVGANYGYTF. CDR3 DNA: TGTGCCAGCAGCGCGACAGTGGGTGCTAACTATGGCTACACCTTC.

This clonotype was detected many times. The rearrangement joins TRBV20-1 to TRBJ2-5; tentatively, D is TRBD2 (5 bases). The CDR3 loop spans 12 amino acids. Germline lookup yields CDR1 DFQATT and CDR2 SNEGSKA (reference sequence). The germline V and J ends were trimmed by 6 bases and 5 bases, with 13 bases remaining between them. The CDR3, as DNA: TGCAGTGCCGCGGACTCCGGGGAGACCCAGTACTTC. It yields the protein CSAADSGETQYF.

The rearrangement uses TRBV6-2 or TRBV6-3 and TRBJ2-4; a weak D match, TRBD2 (5 bases). Per the germline V gene, CDR1 is MNHEY and CDR2 is SVGEGT. Trimming removed 5 bases at V and 8 bases at J, with 10 bases between. CDR3 length equals 12 residues. The CDR3 sequence: CASSRRRDIQYF. The CDR3 coding sequence is TGTGCCAGCAGTCGCCGGCGGGACATTCAGTACTTC.

To note about this clonotype: Given a much more abundant clone one base away, this may be a read error. The chain combines TRBV6-5 with TRBJ1-1; D gene uncertain. This CDR3 region has 12 residues. Germline-derived CDR1 and CDR2 are MNHEY and SVGAGI. The CDR3 DNA reads TGTGCCGGCAGTTACCCAGGCACTGAAGCTTTCTTT. Protein sequence: CAGSYPGTEAFF.

The chain links TRBV4-3 to TRBJ1-4, with D uncertain. V lost 0 bases and J lost 13, with 24 bases in between. In germline, CDR1 is LGHNA, CDR2 YSLEER. The CDR3 has 17 residues. The CDR3: CASSQESHAALQSRLFF. The CDR3, as DNA: TGCGCCAGCAGCCAAGAATCCCATGCGGCGCTTCAGTCTCGACTGTTTTTT.

This clonotype occurred many times. This chain links TRBV7-2 with TRBJ1-3, with D possibly TRBD1 on 5 matching bases. This CDR3 comprises 14 residues. Germline CDR1 SGHTA, CDR2 FQGNSA. Trimming left V 1 base short and J 4 bases short, with 8 bases between. This CDR3 is CASSLGQGGNTIYF. CDR3 DNA: TGTGCCAGCAGCTTAGGCCAGGGCGGAAACACCATATATTTT.